This TCR beta chain was identified in a study of CD8 T cells in Susac syndrome. Overall study results and limits: The CD4+ T cell repertoires of Susac syndrome were found to show no clonal expansion.

TCR beta sequencing covered blood CD8+ and CD4+ T cells. Patients with Susac syndrome fulfilled recently defined diagnostic criteria for definite or probable disease. Random-hexamer reverse transcription was applied to about 0.45 to 1 ug RNA. It was immunoSEQ multiplex PCR that amplified TCR beta CDR3 across 54 Vbeta and 13 Jbeta. TCRdb re-called the immunoSEQ multiplex PCR reads through MiXCR, storing one row per CDR3 protein. The sample contains tens of thousands of distinct CDR3 sequences, roughly 94% of which appear only once. The CDR3 has 13 amino acids. The V gene lost 3 bases and the J gene lost 3 bases, with 8 bases spanning the gap. Germline CDR1 LGHNA, CDR2 YSLEER. As for this clonotype: Its antigen is not identified.

The rearrangement links TRBV4-3 to TRBJ1-1; no clear D. The sequenced sample consisted of CD4+ T cells from PBMCs. This TCR came from a human donor with Susac syndrome. The CDR3 protein is CASSHQKDTEAFF. The CDR3 DNA follows: TGCGCCAGCAGCCATCAGAAAGACACTGAAGCTTTCTTT.